This T cell receptor (beta chain) was sequenced during a study of T cell repertoires in ileal Crohn's disease. Turning to the study itself: About half received postoperative treatment, some 10 with thiopurines and 18 anti-TNF.

A remark on this clone: Antigen: not known.

Sample time point: neoterminal ileum biopsy at postoperative endoscopy, about 6 months after surgery. Whole-study results and caveats: The median delay to postoperative endoscopy was about 7.4 months. Clonality above 26.8% at surgery always came with endoscopic recurrence.

Sequencing was performed with immunoSEQ multiplex PCR; in TCRdb, only in-frame clones are kept and a portion is missing. The sample shows approximately 10,000 clones, just under 75% of them seen only once. The length of the CDR3 is 16 residues. Trimming left V 1 base short and J 2 bases short, with 14 bases between. Germline V lookup: CDR1 SGHDN, CDR2 FVKESK. The sequencing input was ileal tissue. The source of this sequence is an adult with Crohn's disease. The J gene is TRBJ2-5, the V gene TRBV14, with a tentative D call TRBD2 (7 bases). CDR3 coding DNA: TGTGCCAGCAGCCAAGGAAGGGGGGGTGGACAAGAGACCCAGTACTTC. Translated, it gives CASSQGRGGGQETQYF. The full variable domain, completed using reference TRBV14 and TRBJ2-5, is EAGVTQFPSHSVIEKGQTVTLRCDPISGHDNLYWYRRVMGKEIKFLLHFVKESKQDESGMPNNRFLAERTGGTYSTLKVQPAELEDSGVYFCASSQGRGGGQETQYFGPGTRLLVL.